This T cell receptor beta chain came from a study of control samples from healthy donors and cancer patients. Clones were read by immunoSEQ multiplex PCR, and TCRdb kept only the in-frame ones, dropping some. The sample comprises 150,000 to 170,000 clones, approximately 94% of which are singletons, and around 6.2% rests with the top ten. Termini included, the CDR3 measures 19 amino acids. Of note for this clone: The DNA is left out, because the CDR3 cannot be placed on it with certainty; the CDR3 is given as TCRdb lists it.

The TCR originated in a man in his forties or fifties in good health. This chain uses TRBV12-2 with TRBJ1-4; TRBD1 reflects the table's D call only, with no check against the DNA. TRBV12-2 is a listed pseudogene. The sample was blood. CDR3: CASRLVGQGAQVGGEKLFF.